Here is one T cell receptor (beta chain) with its context. Its matching antigen is unknown. In the study's own analysis: ImmunoSEQ sequences covered only the junction and lacked quality scores; filtering therefore differed. Sequenced by immunoSEQ multiplex PCR; TCRdb stores in-frame clones only, minus some. That table furnishes V, J and clone size, whereas the DNA furnished D and trimming. The sample contains about 380,000 clones, about 96% of which appear only once. This sample stems from a study of shared clonotypes between healthy human individuals. Study-wide context: Per-donor plates numbered three CD4 naive, three CD4 memory, two CD8 naive and one CD8 memory.

Study-wide results and limits: Only blood underwent sampling, and tissue repertoires likely differ.

Adults of Caucasian background living in Nashville, Tennessee made up all donors. Germline-derived CDR1 and CDR2 are MNHNS and SASEGT. V was clipped by 6 bases and J by 5 bases, with 17 bases between them. This CDR3 region has 15 residues. The chain joins TRBV6-1 to TRBJ1-5; D is unresolved. The sequenced material came from memory CD8+ T cells sorted from blood. Described subset: CD45RO+ cells pooled with CCR7-negative TemRA cells. This sequence originates from a young man in good health. This CDR3 reads CASSQPGQTYQPQHF. The CDR3 nucleotides are TGTGCCAGCAGCCAACCTGGGCAGACCTATCAGCCCCAGCATTTT.